The rows below give T cell receptor beta chains drawn from one sample of a study of blood T cell repertoires in COVID-19. TCRdb keeps only in-frame clones here, not all; method: immunoSEQ multiplex PCR. The table lists about 180,000 clones, roughly 87% of them singletons. Sequencing was carried out using PBMCs or T cells enriched from blood (not recorded which). Every receptor here comes from a woman aged 40 to 50 with acute COVID-19. Both conserved end residues are part of each CDR3. D genes are given only for firm matches. Clone size is shown for a subset of rows, as once, few, many or a class of expanded clone.

>TRBD2|-|TRBV5-4|TRBJ2-2
CASSSPLNSGGRNGELFF
TGTGCCAGCAGCTCACCACTTAATAGCGGGGGGAGGAACGGGGAGCTGTTTTTT
>-|-|TRBV7-2|TRBJ2-5
CASSRRGETQYF
TGTGCCAGCAGCCGCAGGGGAGAGACCCAGTACTTC
>TRBD1|few|TRBV4-1|TRBJ1-2
CASSQDGQGNNYGYTF
TGCGCCAGCAGCCAAGACGGACAGGGGAATAACTATGGCTACACCTTC
>-|-|TRBV2|TRBJ2-2
CASTHSGELFF
TGTGCCAGCACCCACAGCGGGGAGCTGTTTTTT
>TRBD1|-|TRBV3-1/TRBV3-2|TRBJ2-3
CASSRQGAHRNTQYF
TGTGCCAGCAGCCGACAGGGGGCGCATCGAAATACGCAGTATTTT
>-|once|TRBV19|TRBJ1-5
CASNRFNQPQHF
TGTGCCAGTAACAGGTTCAATCAGCCCCAGCATTTT
>-|-|TRBV10-2|TRBJ1-3
CASSREFGVNTIYF
TGCGCCAGCAGTCGCGAATTCGGGGTCAACACCATATATTTT
>-|-|TRBV19|TRBJ1-5
CASSIDVSENQPQHF
TGTGCCAGTAGTATAGATGTCTCGGAGAATCAGCCCCAGCATTTT
>-|-|TRBV28|TRBJ1-2
CASSLTGGRTEGYTF
TGTGCCAGCAGTTTAACGGGGGGGCGGACGGAGGGCTACACCTTC
>TRBD2|once|TRBV7-9|TRBJ2-5
CASSRSGGESETQYF
TGTGCCAGCAGCCGTAGCGGGGGGGAATCGGAGACCCAGTACTTC
>-|-|TRBV27|TRBJ2-2
CASSGIGEDGELFF
TGTGCCAGCAGCGGAATCGGCGAGGACGGGGAGCTGTTTTTT
>TRBD1|-|TRBV25-1|TRBJ1-2
CASSVGGADGYTF
TGTGCCAGCAGTGTAGGGGGCGCCGATGGCTACACCTTC
>TRBD2|-|TRBV5-1|TRBJ2-4
CASSQWAGVDIQYF
TGCGCCAGCAGCCAATGGGCGGGAGTGGACATTCAGTACTTC
>TRBD1|-|TRBV14|TRBJ1-1
CASSQRTGLDTEAFF
TGTGCCAGCAGCCAGCGGACAGGGCTTGACACTGAAGCTTTCTTT
>TRBD2|-|TRBV24-1|TRBJ2-1
CATSDTLAGVDSYNEQFF
TGTGCCACCAGTGACACGCTAGCGGGAGTGGACTCCTACAATGAGCAGTTCTTC
>TRBD2|few|TRBV4-1|TRBJ2-3
CASSIRTSGGAGTDTQYF
TGCGCCAGCAGCATACGGACTAGCGGGGGGGCGGGCACAGATACGCAGTATTTT
>-|-|TRBV27|TRBJ1-1
CASSLYSRDTEAFF
TGTGCCAGCAGTTTATACTCCAGGGACACTGAAGCTTTCTTT
>-|few|TRBV12-3/TRBV12-4|TRBJ2-2
CASSYGAGELFF
TGTGCCAGCAGTTACGGGGCCGGGGAGCTGTTTTTT
>TRBD2|-|TRBV28|TRBJ2-7
CASSLYRGAYEQYF
TGTGCCAGCAGTTTGTATCGGGGGGCCTACGAGCAGTACTTC
>TRBD2|-|TRBV19|TRBJ2-7
CASSKEPGGYEQYF
TGTGCCAGTAGTAAAGAACCGGGAGGCTACGAGCAGTACTTC
>-|-|TRBV4-1|TRBJ1-4
CASSTDEKLFF
TGCGCCAGCAGCACAGACGAAAAACTGTTTTTT
>-|-|TRBV28|TRBJ1-6
CASTLGGAHSNSPLHF
TGTGCCAGTACCCTGGGAGGGGCGCATAGTAATTCACCCCTCCACTTT
>-|-|TRBV6-2/TRBV6-3|TRBJ2-7
CASSYVGAREQYF
TGTGCCAGCAGTTACGTGGGAGCTCGAGAGCAGTACTTC
>-|few|TRBV2|TRBJ1-2
CASSEAYVYGYTF
TGTGCCAGCAGTGAAGCCTACGTCTATGGCTACACCTTC
>-|-|TRBV7-3|TRBJ2-3
CASSLTKPGLVHTDTQYF
TGTGCCAGCAGCTTAACGAAACCGGGACTCGTCCACACAGATACGCAGTATTTT
>-|-|TRBV6-5|TRBJ1-2
CASSYSSGGWDGYTF
TGTGCCAGCAGTTACTCGTCGGGAGGGTGGGATGGCTACACCTTC
>-|-|TRBV19|TRBJ1-4
CASRNVANEKLFF
TGTGCCAGTAGAAACGTTGCTAACGAAAAACTGTTTTTT
>-|-|TRBV6-5|TRBJ2-5
CASSRQSWEGAQYF
TGTGCCAGCAGCCGCCAGAGTTGGGAAGGGGCCCAGTACTTC
>-|-|TRBV30|TRBJ2-7
CAWSTQGKQYF
TGTGCCTGGAGTACACAGGGAAAGCAGTACTTC
>-|-|TRBV10-3|TRBJ2-4
CAISESEAGPRDF
TGTGCCATCAGTGAGTCGGAGGCGGGACCCAGGGACTTC
>-|-|TRBV14|TRBJ1-1
CASSQAQTRNTEAFF
TGTGCCAGCAGCCAAGCCCAAACGAGGAACACTGAAGCTTTCTTT
>-|-|TRBV5-4|TRBJ2-5
CASSLGGLRETQYF
TGTGCCAGCAGCTTGGGAGGGTTGCGGGAGACCCAGTACTTC
>-|-|TRBV5-5|TRBJ2-1
CASSLVGVGEQFF
TGTGCCAGCAGCTTGGTAGGGGTAGGTGAGCAGTTCTTC
>-|-|TRBV19|TRBJ1-5
CASSRGASNQPQHF
TGTGCCAGTAGTCGGGGGGCTAGCAATCAGCCCCAGCATTTT
>TRBD1|-|TRBV15|TRBJ1-5
CATSRDVGTGFQPQHF
TGTGCCACCAGCAGAGATGTGGGGACAGGGTTCCAGCCCCAGCATTTT
>-|-|TRBV2|TRBJ2-7
CASSPPEAYEQYF
TGTGCCAGCAGTCCTCCCGAGGCATACGAGCAGTACTTC
>TRBD1|-|TRBV12-5|TRBJ1-2
CASGRDRIYGYTF
TGTGCTAGTGGCCGGGACAGGATCTATGGCTACACCTTC
>TRBD2|-|TRBV2|TRBJ2-5
CASSYGTSLGFETQYF
TGTGCCAGCAGTTACGGGACTAGTCTGGGGTTTGAGACCCAGTACTTC
>-|-|TRBV6-5|TRBJ2-2
CASSSQATTGELFF
TGTGCCAGCAGTTCGCAAGCAACCACCGGGGAGCTGTTTTTT
>-|-|TRBV28|TRBJ1-6
CASSLAGTPNSPLHF
TGTGCCAGCAGTTTGGCGGGGACTCCTAATTCACCCCTCCACTTT
>-|-|TRBV7-9|TRBJ2-7
CASSLAAGTRAYEQYF
TGTGCCAGCAGCTTAGCAGCCGGGACACGAGCCTACGAGCAGTACTTC
>TRBD2|-|TRBV11-3|TRBJ2-1
CASSLVGLADYNEQFF
TGTGCCAGCAGCTTAGTAGGTCTAGCGGATTACAATGAGCAGTTCTTC
>-|-|TRBV3-1/TRBV3-2|TRBJ2-1
CASSPLGAATNEQFF
TGTGCCAGCAGCCCCTTGGGGGCCGCAACGAATGAGCAGTTCTTC
>TRBD1|-|TRBV6-2/TRBV6-3|TRBJ2-7
CASSQDRGRNEQYF
TGTGCCAGCAGCCAGGACAGGGGAAGGAACGAGCAGTACTTC
>-|-|TRBV27|TRBJ2-7
CASREGRGEQYF
TGTGCCAGCAGGGAGGGACGGGGCGAGCAGTACTTC
>-|-|TRBV6-5|TRBJ1-2
CASSTETAYGYTF
TGTGCCAGCAGTACCGAGACAGCTTATGGCTACACCTTC
>-|-|TRBV5-1|TRBJ1-1
CASSLDTPGNTEAFF
TGCGCCAGCAGCTTGGACACACCAGGGAACACTGAAGCTTTCTTT
>-|many|TRBV24-1|TRBJ1-2
CATSDILSGSVLVGYGYTF
TGTGCCACCAGTGATATACTCTCAGGGTCAGTTTTAGTCGGCTATGGCTACACCTTC
>-|-|TRBV2|TRBJ2-7
CASSEQAAPEGYEQYF
TGTGCCAGCAGTGAACAGGCTGCCCCAGAGGGTTACGAGCAGTACTTC
>TRBD1|-|TRBV6-5|TRBJ1-2
CASRGQGGLGGYTF
TGTGCCAGCAGGGGACAGGGGGGACTGGGTGGCTACACCTTC
>TRBD2|-|TRBV7-8|TRBJ2-1
CASSLVLAGLKYNEQFF
TGTGCCAGCAGCTTAGTTTTAGCGGGCTTAAAATACAATGAGCAGTTCTTC
>-|-|TRBV30|TRBJ2-7
CAWSSGGGTYEQYF
TGTGCCTGGAGTTCGGGGGGCGGGACCTACGAGCAGTACTTC
>-|-|TRBV5-8|TRBJ2-5
CASSLLPGKETQYF
TGTGCCAGCAGCTTGCTACCCGGTAAAGAGACCCAGTACTTC
>TRBD1|-|TRBV7-8|TRBJ1-5
CASSLASGGFNQPQHF
TGTGCCAGCAGCTTAGCTTCAGGGGGCTTCAATCAGCCCCAGCATTTT
>TRBD1|-|TRBV18|TRBJ2-1
CASSSGGVEQFF
TGTGCCAGCTCATCAGGGGGCGTTGAGCAGTTCTTC
>TRBD1|-|TRBV7-8|TRBJ2-5
CASTLSTRRTGGWETQYF
TGTGCCAGCACGCTTAGTACACGTAGGACAGGGGGTTGGGAGACCCAGTACTTC
>-|-|TRBV29-1|TRBJ2-4
CSTLSADIQYF
TGCAGCACACTAAGCGCCGACATTCAGTACTTC
>TRBD2|-|TRBV19|TRBJ2-5
CASSPRASGSSQETQYF
TGTGCCAGTAGTCCCCGGGCTAGCGGGAGTTCCCAGGAGACCCAGTACTTC
>-|-|TRBV2|TRBJ2-4
CASLFARRGGLAKNIQYF
TGTGCCAGCCTATTCGCCCGGAGGGGGGGTTTGGCCAAAAACATTCAGTACTTC
>-|-|TRBV12-5|TRBJ1-5
CASGLGHNQPQHF
TGTGCTAGTGGTTTGGGACACAATCAGCCCCAGCATTTT